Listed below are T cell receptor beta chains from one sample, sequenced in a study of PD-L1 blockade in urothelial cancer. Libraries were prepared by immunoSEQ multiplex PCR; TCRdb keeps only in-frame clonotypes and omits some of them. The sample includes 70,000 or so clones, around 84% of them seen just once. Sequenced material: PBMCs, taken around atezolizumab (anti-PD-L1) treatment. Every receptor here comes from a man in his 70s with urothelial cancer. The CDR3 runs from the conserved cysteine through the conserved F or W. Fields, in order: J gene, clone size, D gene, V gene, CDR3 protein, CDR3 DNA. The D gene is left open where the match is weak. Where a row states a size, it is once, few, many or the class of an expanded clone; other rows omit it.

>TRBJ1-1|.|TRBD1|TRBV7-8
CASSQGQGRRGGVVNTEAFF
TGTGCCAGCAGCCAGGGACAGGGGAGGCGAGGCGGGGTAGTGAACACTGAAGCTTTCTTT
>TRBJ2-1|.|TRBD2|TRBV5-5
CASSHLGDYRNEQFF
TGTGCCAGCAGCCACCTGGGGGACTACCGAAATGAGCAGTTCTTC
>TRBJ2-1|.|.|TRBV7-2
CASSGGNLKQFF
TGTGCCAGCAGCGGAGGAAATCTAAAGCAGTTCTTC
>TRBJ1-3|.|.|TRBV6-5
CASSYGSGSFGNTIYF
TGTGCCAGCAGTTACGGGTCAGGGTCCTTTGGAAACACCATATATTTT
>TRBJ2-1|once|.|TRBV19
CASSERPYNEQFF
TGTGCCAGTAGCGAGCGGCCCTACAATGAGCAGTTCTTC
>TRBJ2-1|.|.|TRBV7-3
CASSLDGMVGNEQFF
TGTGCCAGCAGCTTGGACGGGATGGTAGGGAATGAGCAGTTCTTC
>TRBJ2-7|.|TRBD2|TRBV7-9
CASSLESSGRPYEQYF
TGTGCCAGCAGCTTAGAGAGTAGCGGGAGACCCTACGAGCAGTACTTC
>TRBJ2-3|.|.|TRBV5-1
CASTRDRTDTQYF
TGCGCCAGCACCCGAGACAGGACAGATACGCAGTATTTT
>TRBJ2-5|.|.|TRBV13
CASSPDSRETQYF
TGTGCCAGCAGCCCCGATTCTCGGGAGACCCAGTACTTC
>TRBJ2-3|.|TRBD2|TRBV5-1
CASSLGGRADTQYF
TGCGCCAGCAGCTTGGGCGGGAGAGCAGATACGCAGTATTTT